The 4 T cell receptor beta chains given below trace back to one sample, sequenced in a study of shared clonotypes between healthy human individuals. The repertoire was sequenced with immunoSEQ multiplex PCR; TCRdb's copy has only in-frame clones and lacks some. Found here are under 2.5 million clones, 85% to 95% of them singletons; the top ten hold 0.37%. Sequencing was carried out using naive CD4+ T cells from PBMCs. This sample's subset: CD45RA+ positively selected. The receptor source for this set is a man aged 18 to 30 in good health. Some clones in this sample may be carry-over from other donors' samples.

This chain connects TRBV11-2 to TRBJ2-4, with TRBD1 identical over 7 bases. The CDR3 is 15 amino acids. After removal of 4 bases from V and 5 bases from J, the junction contained 8 bases not matched to a gene. Germline lookup yields CDR1 SGHAT and CDR2 FQNNGV. CDR3 protein: CASSSLDRDQNIQYF. The CDR3 DNA sequence: TGTGCCAGCAGCTCCCTAGACAGGGATCAAAACATTCAGTACTTC.

In the case of this clone: Other DNA sequences in this specimen translate into the identical CDR3. CDR3 region: CASSSDGGNTGELFF. CDR3 nucleotides: TGCGCCAGCAGCTCAGACGGCGGAAACACCGGGGAGCTGTTTTTT. The chain has TRBV5-1 and TRBJ2-2; D not resolved. Trimming removed 3 bases from V and 2 bases from J, with 11 bases in between. CDR3 length: 15 residues. Germline-derived CDR1 and CDR2 are SGHRS and YFSETQ.

This CDR3 is CASSYRTGTSDPLHF. DNA for the CDR3: TGTGCCAGCAGTTATCGGACGGGGACTTCAGATCCCCTCCACTTT. The chain has TRBV6-5 and TRBJ1-6; D possibly corresponds to TRBD1 (5 bases). The CDR3 spans 15 residues. CDR1 is MNHEY, CDR2 SVGAGI, per germline. The V and J ends lost 3 bases and 13 bases respectively, with 19 bases between them.

The genes are TRBV18 and TRBJ1-5; no clear D. Germline V gives CDR1 KGHSH, CDR2 LQKENI. The CDR3 is 14 amino acids. The V gene lost 4 bases and the J gene lost 2 bases, with 9 bases spanning the gap. CDR3 protein: CASSQGAGNQPQHF. CDR3 nucleotides: TGTGCCAGCTCACAGGGTGCGGGCAATCAGCCCCAGCATTTT.